This T cell receptor beta chain is drawn from a study of cytomegalovirus exposure and HLA in healthy donors. The table lists this clone with a few counts. V lost 4 bases, J lost 8 bases, and 19 bases lay in between. The CDR3 contains 15 residues. In germline, CDR1 is SGHRS, CDR2 YFSETQ. Both 60 Vbeta primers and 13 Jbeta primers went into the PCR. The protocol was immunoSEQ multiplex PCR, while the TCRdb copy is restricted to in-frame clones and leaves out a portion. Of 110,000 to 150,000 clones detected, more than 70% appear once; the ten largest clones hold around 3.4%. This clonotype was obtained from a man between 40 and 49 years old in good health and CMV-seronegative. This rearrangement joins TRBV5-1 to TRBJ2-1, with a possible D match to TRBD1 (8 bases). The sequenced material came from PBMCs. The CDR3 loop is CASSLNPGGQDEQFF. CDR3 nucleotides: TGCGCCAGCAGCCTGAATCCGGGGGGACAGGATGAGCAGTTCTTC.